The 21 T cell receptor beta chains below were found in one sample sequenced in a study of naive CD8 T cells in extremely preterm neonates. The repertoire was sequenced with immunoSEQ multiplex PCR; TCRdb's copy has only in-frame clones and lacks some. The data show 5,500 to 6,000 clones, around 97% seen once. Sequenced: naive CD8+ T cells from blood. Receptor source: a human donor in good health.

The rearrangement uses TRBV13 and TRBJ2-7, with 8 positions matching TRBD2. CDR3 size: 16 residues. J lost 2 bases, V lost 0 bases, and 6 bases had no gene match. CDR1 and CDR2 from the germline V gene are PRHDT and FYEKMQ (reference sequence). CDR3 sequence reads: CASSLGRSAGAYEQYF. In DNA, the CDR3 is TGTGCCAGCAGCTTAGGCCGCTCAGCGGGGGCCTACGAGCAGTACTTC.

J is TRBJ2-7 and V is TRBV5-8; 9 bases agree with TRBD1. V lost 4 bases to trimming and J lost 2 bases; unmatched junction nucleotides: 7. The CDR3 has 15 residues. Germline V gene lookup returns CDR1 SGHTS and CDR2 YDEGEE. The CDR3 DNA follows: TGTGCCAGCAGCGCCGCCGGGACAGGGACCTACGAGCAGTACTTC. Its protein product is CASSAAGTGTYEQYF.

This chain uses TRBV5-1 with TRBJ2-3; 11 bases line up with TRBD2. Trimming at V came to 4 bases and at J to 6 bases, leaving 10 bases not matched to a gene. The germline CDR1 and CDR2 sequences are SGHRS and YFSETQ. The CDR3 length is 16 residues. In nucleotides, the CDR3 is TGCGCCAGCAGCCGGATGACTAGCGGGATGGGCGATACGCAGTATTTT. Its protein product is CASSRMTSGMGDTQYF.

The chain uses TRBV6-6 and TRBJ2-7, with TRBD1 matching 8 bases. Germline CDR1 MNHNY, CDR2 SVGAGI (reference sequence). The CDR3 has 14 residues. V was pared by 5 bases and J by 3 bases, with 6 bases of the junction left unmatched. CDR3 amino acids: CASSRSGGNYEQYF. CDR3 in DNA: TGTGCCAGCAGTCGATCAGGGGGCAACTACGAGCAGTACTTC.

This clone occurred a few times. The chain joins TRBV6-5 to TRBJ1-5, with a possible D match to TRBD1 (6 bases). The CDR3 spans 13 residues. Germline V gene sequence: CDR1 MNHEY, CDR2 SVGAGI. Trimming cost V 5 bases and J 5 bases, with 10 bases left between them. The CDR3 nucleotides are TGTGCCAGCAGTCCCACAGGGTATCAGCCCCAGCATTTT. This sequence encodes CASSPTGYQPQHF.

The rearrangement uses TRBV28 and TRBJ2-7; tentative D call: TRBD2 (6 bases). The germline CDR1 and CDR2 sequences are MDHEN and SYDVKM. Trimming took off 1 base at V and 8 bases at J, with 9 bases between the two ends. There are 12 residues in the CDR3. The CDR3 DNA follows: TGTGCCAGCAGTTTATCACGGACTAAGCAGTACTTC. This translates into CASSLSRTKQYF.

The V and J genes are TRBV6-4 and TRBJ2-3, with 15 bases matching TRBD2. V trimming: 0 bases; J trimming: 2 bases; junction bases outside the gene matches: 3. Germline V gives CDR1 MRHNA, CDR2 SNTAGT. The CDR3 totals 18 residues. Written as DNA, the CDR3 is TGTGCCAGCAGTGACTCCGGACTAGCGGGGGGGCCCACAGATACGCAGTATTTT. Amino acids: CASSDSGLAGGPTDTQYF.

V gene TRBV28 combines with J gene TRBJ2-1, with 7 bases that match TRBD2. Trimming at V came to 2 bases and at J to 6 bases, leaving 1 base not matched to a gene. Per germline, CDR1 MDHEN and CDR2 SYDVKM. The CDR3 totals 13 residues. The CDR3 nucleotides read TGTGCCAGCAGTTTAGCTAGCGGCAATGAGCAGTTCTTC. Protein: CASSLASGNEQFF.

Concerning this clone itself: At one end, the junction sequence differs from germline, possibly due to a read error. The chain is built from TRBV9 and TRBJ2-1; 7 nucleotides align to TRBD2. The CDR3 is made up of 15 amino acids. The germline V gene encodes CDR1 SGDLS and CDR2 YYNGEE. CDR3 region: CASSVSEWREKGEVF. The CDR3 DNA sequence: TGTGCCAGCAGCGTTTCGGAGTGGCGGGAGAAGGGTGAGGTCTTC. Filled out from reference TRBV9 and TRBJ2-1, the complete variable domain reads DSGVTQTPKHLITATGQRVTLRCSPRSGDLSVYWYQQSLDQGLQFLIQYYNGEERAKGNILERFSAQQFPDLHSELNLSSLELGDSALYFCASSVSEWREKGEVFGPGTRLTVL.

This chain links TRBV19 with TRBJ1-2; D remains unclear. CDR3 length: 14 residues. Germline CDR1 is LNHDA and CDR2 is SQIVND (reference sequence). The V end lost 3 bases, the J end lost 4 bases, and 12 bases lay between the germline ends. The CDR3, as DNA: TGTGCCAGTAGTATTCGGGTCGCGGGCTATGGCTACACCTTC. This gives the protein CASSIRVAGYGYTF. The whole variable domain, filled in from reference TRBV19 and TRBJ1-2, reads DGGITQSPKYLFRKEGQNVTLSCEQNLNHDAMYWYRQDPGQGLRLIYYSQIVNDFQKGDIAEGYSVSREKKESFPLTVTSAQKNPTAFYLCASSIRVAGYGYTFGSGTRLTVV.

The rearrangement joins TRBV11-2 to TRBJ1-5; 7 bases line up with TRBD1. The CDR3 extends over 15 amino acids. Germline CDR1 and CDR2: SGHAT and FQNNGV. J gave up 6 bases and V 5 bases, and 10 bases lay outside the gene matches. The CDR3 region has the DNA TGTGCCAGCAGCCCCGGACAGGTCCTGGGTCAGCCCCAGCATTTT. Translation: CASSPGQVLGQPQHF.

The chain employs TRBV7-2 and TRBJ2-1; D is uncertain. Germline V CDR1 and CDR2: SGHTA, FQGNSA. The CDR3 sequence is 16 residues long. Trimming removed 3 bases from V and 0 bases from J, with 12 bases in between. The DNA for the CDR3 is TGTGCCAGCAGCTTTGATAGAAGAACCTCCTACAATGAGCAGTTCTTC. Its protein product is CASSFDRRTSYNEQFF.

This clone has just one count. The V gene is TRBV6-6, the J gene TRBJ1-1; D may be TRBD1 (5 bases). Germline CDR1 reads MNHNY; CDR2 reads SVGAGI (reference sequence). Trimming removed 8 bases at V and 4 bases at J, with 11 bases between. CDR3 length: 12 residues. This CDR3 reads CASQGEGTEAFF. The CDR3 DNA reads TGTGCCAGCCAAGGGGAGGGCACTGAAGCTTTCTTT.

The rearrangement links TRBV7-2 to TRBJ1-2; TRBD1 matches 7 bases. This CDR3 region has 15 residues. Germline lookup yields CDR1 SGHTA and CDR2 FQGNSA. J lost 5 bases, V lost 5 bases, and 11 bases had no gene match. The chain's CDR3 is CASSDPGQSTYGYTF. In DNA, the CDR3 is TGTGCCAGCAGCGACCCGGGACAGTCCACATATGGCTACACCTTC.

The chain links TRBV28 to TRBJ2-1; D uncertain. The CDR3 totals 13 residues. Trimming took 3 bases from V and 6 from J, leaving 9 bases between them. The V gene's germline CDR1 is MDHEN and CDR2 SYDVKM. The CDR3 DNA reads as TGTGCCAGCAGTTTGTTTCTTAGCAATGAGCAGTTCTTC. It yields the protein CASSLFLSNEQFF.

Here the CDR3 DNA reads TGCGCCAGCAGCCACCCGCCCAGAAATACGCAGTATTTT. Translation gives CASSHPPRNTQYF. The chain is built from TRBV4-3 and TRBJ2-3; D uncertain. The V and J ends lost 3 bases and 7 bases respectively, with 11 bases between them. CDR1 and CDR2 from the germline V gene are LGHNA and YSLEER. CDR3 size: 13 residues.

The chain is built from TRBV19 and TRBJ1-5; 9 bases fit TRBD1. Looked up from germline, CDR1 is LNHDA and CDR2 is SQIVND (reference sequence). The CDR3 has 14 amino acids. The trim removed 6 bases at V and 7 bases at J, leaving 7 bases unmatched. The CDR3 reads CASRQNRGRQPQHF. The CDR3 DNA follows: TGTGCCAGTAGGCAAAACAGGGGGCGACAGCCCCAGCATTTT. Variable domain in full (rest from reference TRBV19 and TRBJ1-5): DGGITQSPKYLFRKEGQNVTLSCEQNLNHDAMYWYRQDPGQGLRLIYYSQIVNDFQKGDIAEGYSVSREKKESFPLTVTSAQKNPTAFYLCASRQNRGRQPQHFGDGTRLSIL.

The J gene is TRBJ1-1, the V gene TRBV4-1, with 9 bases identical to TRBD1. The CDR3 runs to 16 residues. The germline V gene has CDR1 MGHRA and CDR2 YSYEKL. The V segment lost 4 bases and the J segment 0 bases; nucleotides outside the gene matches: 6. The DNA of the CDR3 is TGCGCCAGCAGCCCTGGACAGGGGAGCATGAACACTGAAGCTTTCTTT. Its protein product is CASSPGQGSMNTEAFF.

The CDR3 bases are TGTGCCAGCAGTTCACTAGGGACATCTGGCTACACCTTC. It codes for CASSSLGTSGYTF. This rearrangement joins TRBV28 to TRBJ1-2; D is perhaps TRBD1 (6 bases). Germline lookup yields CDR1 MDHEN and CDR2 SYDVKM. The CDR3 runs 13 residues. V was shortened by 4 bases and J by 7 bases, with 13 bases between the two germline ends.

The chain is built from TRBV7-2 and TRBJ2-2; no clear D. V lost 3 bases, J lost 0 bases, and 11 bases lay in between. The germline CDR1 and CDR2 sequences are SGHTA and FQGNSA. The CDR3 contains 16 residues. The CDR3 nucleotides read TGTGCCAGCAGCTTCAACTCCAACGCGAACACCGGGGAGCTGTTTTTT. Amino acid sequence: CASSFNSNANTGELFF.

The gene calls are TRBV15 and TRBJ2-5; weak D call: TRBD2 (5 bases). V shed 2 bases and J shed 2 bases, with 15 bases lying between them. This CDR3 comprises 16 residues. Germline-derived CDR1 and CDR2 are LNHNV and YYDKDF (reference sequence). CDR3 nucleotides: TGTGCCACCAGCAGAAACTACGAGGGCCTTCAAGAGACCCAGTACTTC. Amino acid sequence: CATSRNYEGLQETQYF. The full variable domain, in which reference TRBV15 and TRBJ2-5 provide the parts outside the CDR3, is DAMVIQNPRYQVTQFGKPVTLSCSQTLNHNVMYWYQQKSSQAPKLLFHYYDKDFNNEADTPDNFQSRRPNTSFCFLDIRSPGLGDTAMYLCATSRNYEGLQETQYFGPGTRLLVL.